These 7 T cell receptor beta chains were all obtained from the same sample, sequenced in a study of post-analysis software for immune sequencing data. Built from TCR beta cDNA, the libraries had unique molecular identifiers in them. TCRdb independently ran MiXCR on the PCR reads; one entry per CDR3 protein. There are about 160,000 distinct CDR3 sequences in the sample; 35% to 40% occur only once, and 28% lies in the top ten. The source was blood, collected after autologous hematopoietic stem cell transplantation. The receptors come from a girl between 5 and 17 years old with multiple sclerosis.

In its sample, this clonotype was seen once. V gene TRBV28 combines with J gene TRBJ2-5; TRBD1 matches 11 bases. Germline V gene sequence: CDR1 MDHEN, CDR2 SYDVKM. After removal of 3 bases from V and 4 bases from J, the junction contained 1 base not matched to a gene. The CDR3 length is 14 residues. CDR3 sequence: CASSLDRGRETQYF. CDR3 in DNA: TGTGCCAGCAGTTTGGACAGGGGGCGAGAGACCCAGTACTTC.

The chain has TRBV10-3 and TRBJ1-5; D possibly corresponds to TRBD1 (5 bases). Germline V gene lookup returns CDR1 ENHRY and CDR2 SYGVKD. This CDR3 contains 12 residues. The V and J ends lost 4 bases and 4 bases respectively, with 5 bases between them. CDR3 in DNA: TGTGCCATCAGTGGGGGGAATCAGCCCCAGCATTTT. The encoded protein is CAISGGNQPQHF.

This clonotype appeared a few times. The chain links TRBV4-1 to TRBJ2-5; 7 bases are a match to TRBD2. The J segment lost 2 bases and the V segment lost 6 bases, leaving 3 bases of the junction unmatched. The CDR3 has 13 residues. CDR1 and CDR2 (germline): MGHRA, YSYEKL. In DNA, the CDR3 is TGCGCCAGCAGGGGGGAGGGACAAGAGACCCAGTACTTC. It encodes CASRGEGQETQYF.

In its sample, this clonotype was seen a few times. V is TRBV25-1 and J is TRBJ2-5; 8 nucleotides line up with TRBD1. This CDR3 is 14 amino acids long. CDR1 is MGHDK and CDR2 is SYGVNS in the germline V gene. With V trimmed by 6 bases and J by 4 bases, 7 bases remained unmatched. The CDR3 nucleotides read TGTGCCAGCAGGCTCGGACAGGGAAGAGAGACCCAGTACTTC. Translated, it gives CASRLGQGRETQYF. Based on the CDR3 plus reference TRBV25-1 and TRBJ2-5, the full variable domain is EADIYQTPRYLVIGTGKKITLECSQTMGHDKMYWYQQDPGMELHLIHYSYGVNSTEKGDLSSESTVSRIRTEHFPLTLESARPSHTSQYLCASRLGQGRETQYFGPGTRLLVL.

The V call is TRBV12-3 or TRBV12-4, the J call TRBJ2-3; the match to TRBD2 covers 16 bases. V was clipped by 4 bases and J by 7 bases; unmatched bases: 2. CDR3 length: 15 amino acids. CDR3 DNA sequence: TGTGCCAGCAGTTCGGGACTAGCGGGAGGGCATACGCAGTATTTT. Residues: CASSSGLAGGHTQYF.

The chain employs TRBV20-1 and TRBJ1-4, with a tentative D call TRBD1 (6 bases). Trimming cost V 3 bases and J 0 bases, with 11 bases left between them. The germline gives CDR1 DFQATT, CDR2 SNEGSKA (reference sequence). The length of the CDR3 is 15 residues. For the CDR3, the DNA is TGCAGTGCTAGTATGGACAGTGCAACTAATGAAAAACTGTTTTTT. Translating gives CSASMDSATNEKLFF.

The V gene is TRBV11-2, the J gene TRBJ1-2; D might be TRBD1 (5 bases). From germline, CDR1 is SGHAT and CDR2 FQNNGV. V gave up 5 bases and J gave up 2 bases, with 18 bases separating them. The CDR3 has 16 residues. DNA of the CDR3: TGTGCCAGCAGCCCCCGTGGCAGGGCGAAAAACTATGGCTACACCTTC. Protein sequence: CASSPRGRAKNYGYTF.